Presented here are 10 T cell receptor beta chains from one specimen sequenced in a study of identical twins. A single record per CDR3 protein comes from TCRdb applying MiXCR to the 5' RACE reads. The sample has about 1.7 million distinct CDR3 sequences, about 32% seen once; the top ten hold 0.25% to 0.3%. Sequencing input: cord blood. The receptor source for this set is a newborn girl in good health.

This chain uses TRBV20-1 with TRBJ2-3; TRBD2 matches 11 bases. J gave up 3 bases and V 1 base, and 6 bases lay outside the gene matches. The germline CDR1 and CDR2 sequences are DFQATT and SNEGSKA (reference sequence). The CDR3 is made up of 16 amino acids. The CDR3 loop reads CSARATSGRRTDTQYF. The DNA of the CDR3 is TGCAGTGCTAGAGCCACTAGCGGGAGAAGGACAGATACGCAGTATTTT.

Only a few counts were recorded for this clonotype. The chain couples TRBV24-1 to TRBJ2-1, with D possibly being TRBD2 (6 bases). The CDR3 sequence is 15 residues long. CDR1 is KGHDR and CDR2 is SFDVKD in the germline V gene. Trimming pared 12 bases from V and 0 bases from J, leaving 17 bases between. CDR3 DNA: TGTGCCGCCGGGAGCAGCGGGCGCTCCTACAATGAGCAGTTCTTC. This codes for CAAGSSGRSYNEQFF.

This clonotype was seen more than once but under ten times. The chain couples TRBV20-1 to TRBJ2-5, with D tentatively TRBD2 (5 bases). Germline CDR1 and CDR2: DFQATT and SNEGSKA (reference sequence). The CDR3 length is 14 residues. V shed 3 bases and J shed 1 base, with 12 bases lying between them. The CDR3 coding sequence is TGCAGTGCTAGGATTCCGGGGAGCCAAGAGACCCAGTACTTC. Translating it yields CSARIPGSQETQYF.

This clonotype was observed at least ten times. The chain links TRBV5-1 to TRBJ2-4; D is perhaps TRBD1 or TRBD2 (7 bases each). This CDR3 spans 16 amino acids. Germline V gives CDR1 SGHRS, CDR2 YFSETQ. Trimming shortened V by 3 bases and J by 1 base, and 14 bases separated the two germline ends. The CDR3 region has the DNA TGCGCCAGCAGCTCGACAGGGAGGGGGGCCAAAAACATTCAGTACTTC. This encodes CASSSTGRGAKNIQYF.

This clonotype was picked up a small number of times. The rearrangement links TRBV12-3 or TRBV12-4 to TRBJ2-5, with 7 bases that match TRBD1. Matching the DNA end better, TRBJ2-7 makes the J call doubtful. The CDR3 runs to 12 residues. The DNA of the CDR3 is TGTGCCAGCAGTTATACAGGGGCCGAGCAGTACTTC. Protein: CASSYTGAEQYF.

The rearrangement joins TRBV2 to TRBJ2-1; 8 bases map to TRBD2. Unmatched junction bases numbered 8, after V lost 5 bases and J lost 8 bases. This CDR3 is 14 amino acids long. The germline CDR1 and CDR2 sequences are SNHLY and FYNNEI. The CDR3 nucleotides are TGTGCCAGCAGTTCCGGGACTAGGGTCGATGAGCAGTTCTTC. It codes for CASSSGTRVDEQFF.

A single count supports this clonotype. This chain connects TRBV29-1 to TRBJ1-2, with a tentative D call TRBD1 (5 bases). CDR3 length equals 15 residues. The V gene lost 7 bases and the J gene lost 1 base, with 19 bases spanning the gap. Germline V gene data show CDR1 as SQVTM and CDR2 as ANQGSEA. DNA of the CDR3: TGCAGCGCCCGGCCCCCGGGACTTATTAACTATGGCTACACCTTC. Translated: CSARPPGLINYGYTF.

The CDR3 DNA is TGCAGCGTTGAACTCCCTTGGGCGATCCCAGATAGGGACCTGTACTTC. It is translated as CSVELPWAIPDRDLYF. The rearrangement joins TRBV29-1 to TRBJ2-5; D assignment may be TRBD1 or TRBD2 (5 bases each). The CDR3 sequence is 16 residues long. The germline CDR1 and CDR2 sequences are SQVTM and ANQGSEA. Trimming left V 2 bases short and J 13 bases short, with 29 bases between.

The rearrangement joins TRBV29-1 to TRBJ1-4; unclear D gene. Germline-derived CDR1 and CDR2 are SQVTM and ANQGSEA. V lost 6 bases, J lost 8 bases, and 19 bases lay in between. The CDR3 spans 14 residues. CDR3 bases: TGCAGCGTCGGTCAACAGTCGAGCCGAGAAAAACTGTTTTTT. Protein product: CSVGQQSSREKLFF.

This clonotype came up once. The chain combines TRBV29-1 with TRBJ2-4; the D is unclear. The tail of the sequence fits TRBJ2-5 better, so the J call may be wrong. The CDR3 length is 14 residues. Germline-derived CDR1 and CDR2 are SQVTM and ANQGSEA. CDR3 sequence reads: CSVPLHGRGETQYF. The CDR3 DNA reads as TGCAGCGTTCCCCTCCATGGCCGTGGAGAGACCCAGTACTTC.